This T cell receptor beta chain was recovered during a study of blood T cell repertoires in COVID-19. The wider study: Acute and convalescent COVID-19 samples came from the United States, Italy and Spain. PBMCs, B-cell-depleted T cells, or T cells provided the cDNA or gDNA that made up the material.

Comments on this clone: Other DNA sequences in the same sample also yield this CDR3.

Per the authors' pipeline: Amplification of reference gene primers was used by the study to estimate nucleated cell counts. Sequenced by immunoSEQ multiplex PCR; TCRdb stores in-frame clones only, minus some. From that table come the V and J calls and clone size; the DNA was used to work out D and trimming. Of approximately 200,000 clones in the sample, roughly 90% are singletons; the top ten hold about 4.5%. Trimming left V 4 bases short and J 4 bases short, with 8 bases between. This CDR3 has 13 residues. Germline CDR1 and CDR2: MNHEY and SMNVEV (reference sequence). The sequenced sample consisted of PBMCs or T cells enriched from blood (not recorded which). The sequence was obtained from a woman in her twenties or thirties who had been exposed to COVID-19. This chain uses TRBV27 with TRBJ1-5; possible D gene TRBD1, 6 bases. CDR3: CASSWGRNQPQHF. CDR3 sequence (DNA): TGTGCCAGCAGTTGGGGGCGTAATCAGCCCCAGCATTTT.